The source of this T cell receptor (beta chain) is a study of early T cells in non-severe SARS-CoV-2 infection. TCRdb reprocessed the 5' RACE reads via MiXCR and lists one record per CDR3 protein. The sample yields about 60,000 distinct CDR3 sequences, 10% to 12% seen once. There are 17 residues in the CDR3. The V end was cut by 1 base, the J end by 7 bases, with 20 bases between. This clonotype was seen a few times. The V call is TRBV12-3 or TRBV12-4, the J call TRBJ2-1, with D possibly matching TRBD2 (5 bases). This receptor was identified in an adult who was a healthcare worker with PCR-confirmed SARS-CoV-2 infection or an uninfected control (not recorded which). This material consisted of whole blood, taken at baseline. For the CDR3, the DNA is TGTGCCAGCAGTTTAGAAGGGAGAATCCTCATTGGGAATGAGCAGTTCTTC. Protein sequence: CASSLEGRILIGNEQFF.